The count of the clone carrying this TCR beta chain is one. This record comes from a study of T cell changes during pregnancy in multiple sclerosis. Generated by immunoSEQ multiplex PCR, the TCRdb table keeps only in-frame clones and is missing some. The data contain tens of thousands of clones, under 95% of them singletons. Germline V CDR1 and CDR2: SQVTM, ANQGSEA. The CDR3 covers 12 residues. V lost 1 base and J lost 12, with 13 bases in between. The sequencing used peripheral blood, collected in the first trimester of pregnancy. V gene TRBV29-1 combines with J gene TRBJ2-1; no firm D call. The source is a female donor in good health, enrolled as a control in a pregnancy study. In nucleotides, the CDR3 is TGCAGCGTTGAAGGGCAGGTGACGGTGCAGTTCTTC. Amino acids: CSVEGQVTVQFF.